Described below is a single T cell receptor beta chain sequence and its context. In Seattle, patients joined the study during active infection and were tracked longitudinally. In the authors' methods: From reference gene primer amplification, estimates of nucleated cell counts were derived. Assay: immunoSEQ multiplex PCR; the TCRdb copy retains only in-frame clones and omits some. For V, J and clone size, that table is used; D and trimming come from the DNA. Here the sample spans over 150,000 clones, around 83% being singletons. This sample is drawn from a study of blood T cell repertoires in COVID-19. Study in general: Specimens from acute and convalescent COVID-19 originated in the United States, Italy and Spain. T cells, B-cell-depleted T cells, or PBMCs provided the cDNA or gDNA that served as material.

Trimming at V came to 0 bases and at J to 3 bases, leaving 6 bases not matched to a gene. The CDR3 runs to 16 residues. Germline V gives CDR1 SGHRS, CDR2 YFSETQ. Material for sequencing was peripheral blood. This clonotype was sampled from a woman aged 55-70 years with COVID-19, enrolled during active disease. The J gene is TRBJ1-1, the V gene TRBV5-1, with 9 positions matching TRBD1. CDR3 in amino acids: CASSLGPGQGDTEAFF. CDR3 sequence (DNA): TGCGCCAGCAGCTTGGGACCGGGACAGGGAGACACTGAAGCTTTCTTT. The full variable domain, completed using reference TRBV5-1 and TRBJ1-1, is KAGVTQTPRYLIKTRGQQVTLSCSPISGHRSVSWYQQTPGQGLQFLFEYFSETQRNKGNFPGRFSGRQFSNSRSEMNVSTLELGDSALYLCASSLGPGQGDTEAFFGQGTRLTVV.